The rows below give T cell receptor beta chains drawn from one sample of a study of T-cell memory formation after mild COVID-19. MiXCR was run by TCRdb on the 5' RACE reads, yielding one entry per CDR3 protein. The sample has 34,000 or so distinct CDR3 sequences, 7.5% to 8% seen once. The sequencing input was PBMCs or a T cell subset sorted from them (not recorded which). These receptors were obtained from a man aged 18 to 30 who had mild COVID-19 (a few samples of this study predate the infection). Cell type and time point are not known. CDR3s include the opening cysteine and the closing phenylalanine or tryptophan. D genes are given only for firm matches. Where a row states a size, it is once, few, many or the class of an expanded clone; other rows omit it.

v_call	d_call	clone_size	j_call	cdr3_nt	cdr3_aa
TRBV3-1	.	many	TRBJ1-2	TGTGCCACCAGTTTCGGGAACTATGGCTACACCTTC	CATSFGNYGYTF
TRBV11-2	TRBD2	.	TRBJ2-5	TGTGCCAGCAGGATAGGGAGGGCGGAGACCCAGTACTTC	CASRIGRAETQYF
TRBV5-1	TRBD2	many	TRBJ2-5	TGCGCCAGCAGCCCCCCCGTAGCGGGGGAAGAGACCCAGTACTTC	CASSPPVAGEETQYF
TRBV3-1	TRBD1	many	TRBJ2-2	TGTGCCAGCATATCGTCCGGGACAGGGAAGGTCGGGGAGCTGTTTTTT	CASISSGTGKVGELFF
TRBV6-2/TRBV6-3	.	many	TRBJ1-2	TGTGCCAGCAGTTACTCACCGTACTATGGCTACACCTTC	CASSYSPYYGYTF
TRBV9	.	.	TRBJ1-5	TGTGCCAGCCAGACAGGTGTGGGCAATCAGCCCCAGCATTTT	CASQTGVGNQPQHF
TRBV7-2	TRBD2	.	TRBJ2-1	TGTGCCAGCAGCCTCCGGACTAGAAGCCATGAGCAGTTCTTC	CASSLRTRSHEQFF
TRBV6-4	TRBD2	many	TRBJ2-3	TGTGCCAGCAGTGACGACGGGGGGGCTGGCACAGATACGCAGTATTTT	CASSDDGGAGTDTQYF
TRBV6-5	TRBD1	many	TRBJ1-1	TGTGCCACCCATTGGGGACAGGGGGAGACTGAAGCTTTCTTT	CATHWGQGETEAFF
TRBV7-9	.	few	TRBJ1-1	TGTGCCAGCAGCTTTACTGAAGCTTTCTTT	CASSFTEAFF
TRBV7-9	.	.	TRBJ1-2	TGTGCCAGCAGCCTGATTATGGGGGGCTACACCTTC	CASSLIMGGYTF
TRBV12-3/TRBV12-4	.	many	TRBJ1-1	TGTGCCAGCAACCTACAGGGTTTAAACACTGAAGCTTTCTTT	CASNLQGLNTEAFF
TRBV12-3/TRBV12-4	.	.	TRBJ1-2	TGTGCCAGCAGTTTCAGGAAAACTAACTATGGCTACACCTTC	CASSFRKTNYGYTF
TRBV3-1	.	few	TRBJ2-7	TGTGCCAGCAGCCAAGGTTGGACCTACGAGCAGTACTTC	CASSQGWTYEQYF
TRBV5-8	TRBD1	many	TRBJ1-1	TGTGCCAGCAGCTCAGGGGGTGGGGACACTGAAGCTTTCTTT	CASSSGGGDTEAFF
TRBV10-2	.	many	TRBJ2-3	TGCGCCAGCCTCGGGGCCGCAGATACGCAGTATTTT	CASLGAADTQYF
TRBV20-1	TRBD2	many	TRBJ2-3	TGCAGTGCTAGAGTATCGATCTCCTCTCTCTCGACTAGCGGGTATCACACAGATACGCAGTATTTT	CSARVSISSLSTSGYHTDTQYF
TRBV7-8	.	many	TRBJ2-5	TGTGCCAGCAGCCCGCACGGGAGTGAGGAGACCCAGTACTTC	CASSPHGSEETQYF
TRBV5-1	.	many	TRBJ2-3	TGCGCCAGCAGCTCCGGGGGCACAGATACGCAGTATTTT	CASSSGGTDTQYF
TRBV19	.	.	TRBJ2-1	TGTGCCAGTAGACGGGACACGTCTAAAAATGAGCAGTTCTTC	CASRRDTSKNEQFF